This section outlines one T cell receptor (beta chain) sequence together with its context. The CDR3 sequence is 16 residues long. V was pared by 0 bases and J by 6 bases, with 17 bases between. The germline gives CDR1 LNHDA, CDR2 SQIVND (reference sequence). This sample is part of a study of cytomegalovirus exposure and HLA in healthy donors. The PCR made use of 60 Vbeta and 13 Jbeta primers. Libraries were prepared by immunoSEQ multiplex PCR; TCRdb keeps only in-frame clonotypes and omits some of them. The sample lists under 150,000 clones, about four fifths occurring once. Sequencing input: PBMCs. The rearrangement links TRBV19 to TRBJ1-1; possible D gene TRBD1, 6 bases. The TCR was taken from a man between 18 and 29 years old in good health and CMV-seronegative. The CDR3 DNA follows: TGTGCCAGTAGTATAGATTTCAGGGGTCGGACCCCTGAAGCTTTCTTT. Translating gives CASSIDFRGRTPEAFF.